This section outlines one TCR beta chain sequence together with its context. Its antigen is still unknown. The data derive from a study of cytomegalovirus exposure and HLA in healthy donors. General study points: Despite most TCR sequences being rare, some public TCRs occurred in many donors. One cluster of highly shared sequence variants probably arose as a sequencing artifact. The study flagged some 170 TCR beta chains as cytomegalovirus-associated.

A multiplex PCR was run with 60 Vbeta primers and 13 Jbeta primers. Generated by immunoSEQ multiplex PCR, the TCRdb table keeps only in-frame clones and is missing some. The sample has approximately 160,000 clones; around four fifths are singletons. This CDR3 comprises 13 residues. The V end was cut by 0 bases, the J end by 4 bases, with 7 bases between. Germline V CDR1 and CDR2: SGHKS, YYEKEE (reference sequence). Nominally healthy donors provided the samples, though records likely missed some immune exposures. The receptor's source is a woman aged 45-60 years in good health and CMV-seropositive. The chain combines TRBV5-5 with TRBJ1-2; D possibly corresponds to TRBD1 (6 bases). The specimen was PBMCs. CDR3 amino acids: CASSLDRVYGYTF. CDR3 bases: TGTGCCAGCAGCTTGGACAGGGTCTATGGCTACACCTTC.